This TCR beta chain was identified during a study of T cell responses to AZD1222 COVID-19 vaccine. Study results and limitations: The donor cohort was predominantly white British with a female majority, and clonal diversity may have been underestimated. Reportedly, nearly half the spike-specific TCRs target unmutated variant regions.

CDR1 is SGHNT, CDR2 YYREEE, per germline (reference sequence). V dropped 1 base and J dropped 0 bases, with 10 bases sitting between them. The CDR3 is 15 amino acids. Of note for this clone: Its antigen is not identified.

The table came from immunoSEQ multiplex PCR; TCRdb's copy has only in-frame clones and leaves some out. The sample yields about 130,000 clones, 80% to 90% seen once. This TCR was sampled from an adult who received the AZD1222 COVID-19 vaccine. Sequences were derived from peripheral blood, sampled 28 days after the second AZD1222 dose. J is TRBJ1-2 and V is TRBV5-4, with unresolved D. Here the CDR3 DNA reads TGTGCCAGCAGCTTGACGGGGAGGGCTAACTATGGCTACACCTTC. Residues: CASSLTGRANYGYTF.